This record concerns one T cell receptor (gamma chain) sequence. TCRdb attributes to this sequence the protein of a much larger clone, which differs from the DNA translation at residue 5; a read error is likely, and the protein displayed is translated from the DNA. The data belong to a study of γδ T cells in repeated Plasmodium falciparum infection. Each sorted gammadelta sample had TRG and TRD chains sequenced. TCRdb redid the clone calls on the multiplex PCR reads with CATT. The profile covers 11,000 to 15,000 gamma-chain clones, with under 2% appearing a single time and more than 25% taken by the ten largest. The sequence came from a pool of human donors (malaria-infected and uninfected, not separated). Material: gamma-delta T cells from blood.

This CDR3 is CATWGADYKKLF. CDR3 sequence (DNA): TGTGCCACCTGGGGTGCTGATTATAAGAAACTCTTT. The J gene is TRGJ1 or TRGJ2, the V gene TRGV4. The J gene, missing from TCRdb, was assigned here through DNA to germline matching. The CDR3 loop spans 12 amino acids. The V gene's germline CDR1 is EGSTGY and CDR2 YDSYTSSV. The junction had 6 bases not matched to a gene; V was cut back by 5 bases and J by 5 bases.